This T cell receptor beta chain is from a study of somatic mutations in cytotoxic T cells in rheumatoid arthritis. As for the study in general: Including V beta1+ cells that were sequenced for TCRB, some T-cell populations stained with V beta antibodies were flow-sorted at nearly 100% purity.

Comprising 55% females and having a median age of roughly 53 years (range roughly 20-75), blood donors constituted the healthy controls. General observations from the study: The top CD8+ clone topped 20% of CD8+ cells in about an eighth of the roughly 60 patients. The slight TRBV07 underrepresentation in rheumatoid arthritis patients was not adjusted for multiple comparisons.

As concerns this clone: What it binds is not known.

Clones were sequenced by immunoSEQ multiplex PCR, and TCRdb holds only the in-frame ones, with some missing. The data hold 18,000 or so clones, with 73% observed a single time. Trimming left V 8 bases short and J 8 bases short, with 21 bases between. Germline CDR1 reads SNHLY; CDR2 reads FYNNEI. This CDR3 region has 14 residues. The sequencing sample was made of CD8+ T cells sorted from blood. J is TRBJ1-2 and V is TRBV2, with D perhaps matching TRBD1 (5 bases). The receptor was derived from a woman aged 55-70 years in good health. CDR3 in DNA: TGTGCCAGCTCTCGGGCGCCCAGGGAGAAGGGCTACACCTTC. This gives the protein CASSRAPREKGYTF.